This passage covers 13 T cell receptor beta chains from one sample sequenced in a study of shared clonotypes between healthy human individuals. Measured with immunoSEQ multiplex PCR; TCRdb has only the in-frame clones, and not every one. The sample contains about 2.4 million clones, 80% to 95% of which appear only once. Source material: naive CD4+ T cells from PBMCs. The subset is: CD45RA+ positively selected. Receptor source: a man younger than 35 in good health. Some clones in this sample may be carry-over from other donors' samples.

The chain combines TRBV5-1 with TRBJ2-5; D gene unclear. Germline loops: CDR1 SGHRS, CDR2 YFSETQ. Trimming stripped 0 bases from V and 7 bases from J, with 13 bases between. The CDR3 totals 14 residues. The CDR3 DNA follows: TGCGCCAGCAGCTTGGAGGTCAACCCGGGGACCCAGTACTTC. Translating it yields CASSLEVNPGTQYF. Using reference TRBV5-1 and TRBJ2-5 for the parts outside the CDR3, the full variable domain is KAGVTQTPRYLIKTRGQQVTLSCSPISGHRSVSWYQQTPGQGLQFLFEYFSETQRNKGNFPGRFSGRQFSNSRSEMNVSTLELGDSALYLCASSLEVNPGTQYFGPGTRLLVL.

The gene calls are TRBV2 and TRBJ1-6, with D perhaps TRBD1 (6 bases). CDR1 and CDR2 from the germline V gene are SNHLY and FYNNEI. Trimming stripped 7 bases from V and 0 bases from J, with 10 bases between. This CDR3 contains 15 residues. CDR3 sequence: CASKDSHSYNSPLHF. For the CDR3, the DNA is TGTGCCAGCAAGGACAGCCACTCCTATAATTCACCCCTCCACTTT.

This clone was seen a single time. J is TRBJ2-4 and V is TRBV4-3, with 11 bases matching TRBD2. Germline V gene sequence: CDR1 LGHNA, CDR2 YSLEER. This CDR3 is 18 amino acids long. Trimming cost V 1 base and J 5 bases; bases outside gene matches: 10. The CDR3 DNA is TGCGCCAGCAGCCAAGGGTCGTTAGCGGGAGGGGGGGAAAACATTCAGTACTTC. This encodes CASSQGSLAGGGENIQYF.

The gene calls are TRBV18 and TRBJ2-1; D unresolved. Germline V gives CDR1 KGHSH, CDR2 LQKENI. Trimming took off 0 bases at V and 0 bases at J, with 12 bases between the two ends. CDR3 length equals 17 residues. The CDR3 nucleotides read TGTGCCAGCTCACCACCTTCTGGTCCCGCCTCCTACAATGAGCAGTTCTTC. Protein: CASSPPSGPASYNEQFF. Combining the CDR3 with reference TRBV18 and TRBJ2-1 gives the whole variable domain NAGVMQNPRHLVRRRGQEARLRCSPMKGHSHVYWYRQLPEEGLKFMVYLQKENIIDESGMPKERFSAEFPKEGPSILRIQQVVRGDSAAYFCASSPPSGPASYNEQFFGPGTRLTVL.

The V and J genes are TRBV14 and TRBJ1-2; D gene unclear. The CDR3 consists of 14 residues. Looked up from germline, CDR1 is SGHDN and CDR2 is FVKESK. The V end was cut by 3 bases, the J end by 2 bases, with 10 bases between. DNA for the CDR3: TGTGCCAGCAGCCAGTCGGACCGGAACTATGGCTACACCTTC. This gives the protein CASSQSDRNYGYTF.

The rearrangement joins TRBV28 to TRBJ2-2, with D possibly matching TRBD2 (6 bases). Germline V lookup: CDR1 MDHEN, CDR2 SYDVKM. The length of the CDR3 is 14 residues. V dropped 6 bases and J dropped 5 bases, with 13 bases sitting between them. CDR3 DNA sequence: TGTGCCAGCAGGCCCGGGGGAAAGACCGGGGAGCTGTTTTTT. Its translation: CASRPGGKTGELFF.

V gene TRBV2 combines with J gene TRBJ1-5; no definite D call. Trimming removed 6 bases at V and 0 bases at J, with 15 bases between. The CDR3 runs to 16 residues. Germline CDR1 reads SNHLY; CDR2 reads FYNNEI. The CDR3 DNA follows: TGTGCCAGCAGGACCCTAGAATATTATAGCAATCAGCCCCAGCATTTT. It specifies CASRTLEYYSNQPQHF. The whole variable domain, remainder taken from reference TRBV2 and TRBJ1-5, is EPEVTQTPSHQVTQMGQEVILRCVPISNHLYFYWYRQILGQKVEFLVSFYNNEISEKSEIFDDQFSVERPDGSNFTLKIRSTKLEDSAMYFCASRTLEYYSNQPQHFGDGTRLSIL.

The rearrangement joins TRBV27 to TRBJ2-7; 9 positions agree with TRBD1. CDR1 and CDR2 from the germline V gene are MNHEY and SMNVEV (reference sequence). The CDR3 has 15 amino acids. After removal of 5 bases from V and 2 bases from J, the junction contained 7 bases not matched to a gene. The CDR3 DNA reads as TGTGCCAGCAGTCCCGTGACAGGGGGTACCTACGAGCAGTACTTC. Its translation is CASSPVTGGTYEQYF.

This chain links TRBV18 with TRBJ2-5; 14 bases are a match to TRBD2. Looked up from germline, CDR1 is KGHSH and CDR2 is LQKENI. With 6 bases clipped from V and 5 bases from J, the junction kept 5 bases outside the gene matches. The CDR3 runs to 15 residues. CDR3 in DNA: TGTGCCAGCTCCCAGGGACTAGCGGGAGTGGAGACCCAGTACTTC. Translation gives CASSQGLAGVETQYF.

The chain couples TRBV9 to TRBJ2-2; TRBD2 agrees at 7 bases. J was trimmed by 6 bases and V by 1 base; bases with no gene match: 6. This CDR3 comprises 15 residues. Germline V CDR1 and CDR2: SGDLS, YYNGEE. CDR3 sequence: CASSVTAGVSGELFF. In DNA, the CDR3 is TGTGCCAGCAGCGTAACGGCGGGAGTTTCCGGGGAGCTGTTTTTT.

The V call is TRBV11-2, the J call TRBJ2-7, with D perhaps TRBD1 or TRBD2 (5 bases each). This CDR3 has 14 residues. Trimming stripped 3 bases from V and 3 bases from J, with 12 bases between. Germline-derived CDR1 and CDR2 are SGHAT and FQNNGV. CDR3 protein: CASSFGDGDYEQYF. The DNA for the CDR3 is TGTGCCAGCAGCTTCGGGGACGGAGACTACGAGCAGTACTTC.

The chain recombines TRBV7-9 with TRBJ1-2; tentative D call: TRBD1 (5 bases). CDR1 is SEHNR and CDR2 is FQNEAQ in the germline V gene (reference sequence). The CDR3 extends over 19 amino acids. V dropped 2 bases and J dropped 5 bases, with 27 bases sitting between them. Written as DNA, the CDR3 is TGTGCCAGCAGCTTAAGAGGGACGGACGCTAAGGGGTTAGGGTATGGCTACACCTTC. Protein: CASSLRGTDAKGLGYGYTF.

This clone showed up just a few times. This chain connects TRBV4-1 to TRBJ1-2; D remains unclear. Trimming removed 2 bases at V and 2 bases at J, with 6 bases between. The CDR3 contains 13 residues. Per germline, CDR1 MGHRA and CDR2 YSYEKL. This CDR3 is CASSQSANYGYTF. DNA for the CDR3: TGCGCCAGCAGCCAATCGGCGAACTATGGCTACACCTTC.